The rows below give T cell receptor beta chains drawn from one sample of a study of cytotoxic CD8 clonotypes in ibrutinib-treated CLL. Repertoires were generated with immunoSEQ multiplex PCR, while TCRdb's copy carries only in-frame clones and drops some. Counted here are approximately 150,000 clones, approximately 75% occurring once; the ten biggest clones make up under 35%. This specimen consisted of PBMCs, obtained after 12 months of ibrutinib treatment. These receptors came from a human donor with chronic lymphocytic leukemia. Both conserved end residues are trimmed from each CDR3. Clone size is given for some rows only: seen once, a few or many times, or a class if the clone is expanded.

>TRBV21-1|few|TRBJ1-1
ASSTRSPNGDTEAF
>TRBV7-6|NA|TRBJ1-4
ASSLDRVGEKLF
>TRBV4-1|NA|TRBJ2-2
ASSQNPPGGINTGELF
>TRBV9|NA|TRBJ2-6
ASSVKPGANVLT
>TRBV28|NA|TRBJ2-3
ASSALVRPTDTQY
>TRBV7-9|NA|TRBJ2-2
ASSSGWAGELF
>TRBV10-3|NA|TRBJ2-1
AIAGAGGNEQF
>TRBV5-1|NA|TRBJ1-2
ASSSSGTDYGYT
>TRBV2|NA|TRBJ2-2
ASSIQGAGELF
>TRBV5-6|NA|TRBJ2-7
ASSLRLAGAYEQY
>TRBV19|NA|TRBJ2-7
ASSVRLAGAPEQY
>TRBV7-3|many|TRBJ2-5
ASSHLPSPGFLETQY
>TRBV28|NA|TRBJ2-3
ASSTPTDTQY
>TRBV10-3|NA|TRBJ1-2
AISEHDRGVYGYT
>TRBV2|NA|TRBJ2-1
ASRAGGPKF